The 15 T cell receptor beta chains reported below all come from one sample, sequenced in a study of T cell responses to AZD1222 COVID-19 vaccine. Data came from immunoSEQ multiplex PCR; TCRdb stores just in-frame clones and leaves some out. The sample holds under 200,000 clones, 80% to 95% seen once. Sample: peripheral blood, taken on day 0 of AZD1222 vaccination. These receptors were collected from an adult in good health.

V gene TRBV5-1 combines with J gene TRBJ1-1; no definite D call. V lost 3 bases to trimming and J lost 1 base, with 13 bases between them. Germline values: CDR1 SGHRS, CDR2 YFSETQ. The CDR3 runs to 15 residues. DNA of the CDR3: TGCGCCAGCAGCTCCCCGGAGGAGGGGAACACTGAAGCTTTCTTT. Protein: CASSSPEEGNTEAFF.

This sequence joins TRBV7-8 and TRBJ1-5, with D tentatively TRBD1 (5 bases). The V gene lost 5 bases and the J gene lost 5 bases, with 10 bases spanning the gap. The CDR3 covers 13 residues. CDR1 and CDR2 (germline): SGHVS, FQNEAQ. CDR3: CASSPQGYQPQHF. The CDR3 region has the DNA TGTGCCAGCAGCCCCCAGGGATATCAGCCCCAGCATTTT.

The chain carries TRBV29-1 and TRBJ2-1, with TRBD1 matching 9 bases. This CDR3 is 12 amino acids long. Germline-derived CDR1 and CDR2 are SQVTM and ANQGSEA. V lost 3 bases to trimming and J lost 11 bases; unmatched junction nucleotides: 5. For the CDR3, the DNA is TGCAGCGTTGACCGGACAGGGGAAAAGCAGTTCTTC. Translating gives CSVDRTGEKQFF.

The chain couples TRBV5-8 to TRBJ2-1; the D is unclear. V lost 4 bases and J lost 6, with 14 bases in between. This CDR3 is built from 14 residues. Germline CDR1 SGHTS, CDR2 YDEGEE. The CDR3 DNA reads as TGTGCCAGCAGCCCCGGGCAGATACGCAATGAGCAGTTCTTC. It encodes CASSPGQIRNEQFF.

The chain uses TRBV15 and TRBJ1-6; D gene ambiguous. V was pared by 0 bases and J by 8 bases, with 17 bases between. This CDR3 region has 17 residues. CDR1 and CDR2 from the germline V gene are LNHNV and YYDKDF (reference sequence). CDR3 in DNA: TGTGCCACCAGCAGAGATTACGACTCGTCCGGTGATTCACCCCTCCACTTT. It translates to CATSRDYDSSGDSPLHF.

This chain uses TRBV5-4 with TRBJ2-3; D uncertain. With 1 base removed from V and 2 bases from J, the gap between germline ends came to 5 bases. CDR1 and CDR2 from the germline V gene are SGHNT and YYREEE (reference sequence). This CDR3 has 13 residues. This CDR3 reads CASSLTATDTQYF. DNA of the CDR3: TGTGCCAGCAGCTTGACCGCCACAGATACGCAGTATTTT.

V is TRBV7-2 and J is TRBJ2-7; TRBD2 matches at 7 bases. The V gene's germline CDR1 is SGHTA and CDR2 FQGNSA. V lost 1 base, J lost 6 bases, and 6 bases stayed unmatched. The CDR3 runs 14 residues. The CDR3 is CASSLGGRVSEQYF. The CDR3 coding sequence is TGTGCCAGCAGCTTAGGAGGGAGGGTGAGCGAGCAGTACTTC.

V is TRBV30 and J is TRBJ1-2; D uncertain. The CDR3 sequence is 12 residues long. Germline V gene data show CDR1 as GTSNPN and CDR2 as SVGIG (reference sequence). V lost 3 bases, J lost 8 bases, and 13 bases lay in between. The CDR3 DNA sequence: TGTGCCTGGAGCCTACAGACGGGCGGCTACACCTTC. It yields the protein CAWSLQTGGYTF.

V is TRBV7-2 and J is TRBJ1-5; 8 nucleotides agree with TRBD1. Per germline, CDR1 SGHTA and CDR2 FQGNSA. After removal of 5 bases from V and 7 bases from J, the junction contained 4 bases not matched to a gene. The CDR3 loop spans 13 amino acids. The chain's CDR3 is CASSVRGQQPQHF. As DNA, the CDR3 is TGTGCCAGCAGCGTCAGGGGGCAGCAGCCCCAGCATTTT.

The V gene is TRBV2, the J gene TRBJ1-5; 8 bases map to TRBD1. In germline, CDR1 is SNHLY, CDR2 FYNNEI. This CDR3 is 16 amino acids long. Trimming at V came to 5 bases and at J to 1 base, leaving 7 bases not matched to a gene. This chain's CDR3 is CASSLQGEASNQPQHF. CDR3 DNA: TGTGCCAGCAGTTTACAGGGGGAAGCGAGCAATCAGCCCCAGCATTTT.

This chain joins TRBV28 and TRBJ1-5; D not resolved. V lost 1 base and J lost 9, with 10 bases in between. CDR3 length: 13 amino acids. CDR1 MDHEN and CDR2 SYDVKM come from the germline V gene. CDR3 region: CASSLSPPGPQHF. CDR3 sequence (DNA): TGTGCCAGCAGTTTATCCCCCCCGGGGCCCCAGCATTTT. Looking up the rest from reference TRBV28 and TRBJ1-5 gives the full variable domain: DVKVTQSSRYLVKRTGEKVFLECVQDMDHENMFWYRQDPGLGLRLIYFSYDVKMKEKGDIPEGYSVSREKKERFSLILESASTNQTSMYLCASSLSPPGPQHFGDGTRLSIL.

The V and J genes are TRBV5-6 and TRBJ1-2, with D perhaps TRBD1 (6 bases). This CDR3 contains 15 residues. Trimming pared 4 bases from V and 0 bases from J, leaving 13 bases between. The germline gives CDR1 SGHDT, CDR2 YYEEEE. The CDR3 nucleotides read TGTGCCAGCAGCCCCGTCGGGACACCTAACTATGGCTACACCTTC. Translation: CASSPVGTPNYGYTF.

This rearrangement joins TRBV7-6 to TRBJ1-1; D is undetermined. The CDR3 extends over 11 amino acids. V lost 5 bases, J lost 11 bases, and 12 bases lay in between. Germline assignment: CDR1 SGHVS and CDR2 FNYEAQ. This chain's CDR3 is CASSPGAGAFF. Here the CDR3 DNA reads TGTGCCAGCAGCCCCGGAGCGGGGGCTTTCTTT.

This chain links TRBV7-5 with TRBJ1-5; the table calls TRBD1, which could not be checked here. TRBV7-5 is a listed pseudogene. This CDR3 is built from 16 residues. The CDR3 is CARSPSGTGEWQPQHF. The DNA for the CDR3 is TGTGCCAGAAGCCCGTCGGGAACAGGGGAGTGGCAGCCCCAGCATTTT.

This chain uses TRBV5-4 with TRBJ1-5; possibly TRBD1 for D (5 bases). The germline V gene has CDR1 SGHNT and CDR2 YYREEE (reference sequence). This CDR3 spans 12 amino acids. V shed 1 base and J shed 7 bases, with 6 bases lying between them. The CDR3, as DNA: TGTGCCAGCAGCTTGCAGGGACAGCCCCAGCATTTT. Translated, it gives CASSLQGQPQHF.